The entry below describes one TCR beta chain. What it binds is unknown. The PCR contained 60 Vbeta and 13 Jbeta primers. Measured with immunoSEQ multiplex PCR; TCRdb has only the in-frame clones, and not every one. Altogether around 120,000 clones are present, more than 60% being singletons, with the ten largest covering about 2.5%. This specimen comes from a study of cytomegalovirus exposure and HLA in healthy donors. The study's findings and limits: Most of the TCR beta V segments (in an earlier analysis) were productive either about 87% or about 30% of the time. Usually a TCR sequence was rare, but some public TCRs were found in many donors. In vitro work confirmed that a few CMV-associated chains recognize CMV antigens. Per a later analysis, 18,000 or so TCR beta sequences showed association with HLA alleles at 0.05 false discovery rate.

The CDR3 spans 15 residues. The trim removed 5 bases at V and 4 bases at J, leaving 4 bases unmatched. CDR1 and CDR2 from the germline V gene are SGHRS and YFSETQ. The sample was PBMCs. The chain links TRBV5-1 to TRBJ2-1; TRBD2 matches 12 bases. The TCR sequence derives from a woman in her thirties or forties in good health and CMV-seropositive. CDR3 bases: TGCGCCAGCAGACCCACTAGCGGGGGGTACAATGAGCAGTTCTTC. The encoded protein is CASRPTSGGYNEQFF.